A selection of T cell receptor beta chains follows, all from one sample in a study of resident and recirculating memory T cells in vitiligo. Sequencing was performed with immunoSEQ multiplex PCR; in TCRdb, only in-frame clones are kept and a portion is missing. Of around 70,000 clones in the sample, 80% to 95% are singletons; the top ten hold about 4.9%. The sample was blood. Receptors originate from a male donor with vitiligo. CDR3s include the opening cysteine and the closing phenylalanine or tryptophan. A D gene is named only where the DNA matches it firmly. Clone sizes are given selectively: once, few, many, or a class where the clone is expanded.

clone size: NA
D gene: TRBD2
J gene: TRBJ2-3
V gene: TRBV5-6
CDR3 protein: CASSLESREGDTQYF
CDR3 DNA: TGTGCCAGCAGCTTGGAATCACGGGAGGGAGATACGCAGTATTTT

clone size: NA
D gene: TRBD1
J gene: TRBJ2-7
V gene: TRBV7-2
CDR3 protein: CASSTDLTGGSYEQYF
CDR3 DNA: TGTGCCAGCAGCACGGACTTGACAGGGGGATCCTACGAGCAGTACTTC

clone size: few
D gene: NA
J gene: TRBJ1-5
V gene: TRBV11-2
CDR3 protein: CASSFTGLGQPQHF
CDR3 DNA: TGTGCCAGCAGTTTTACAGGGTTAGGTCAGCCCCAGCATTTT

clone size: NA
D gene: TRBD1
J gene: TRBJ2-7
V gene: TRBV19
CDR3 protein: CASSRTGGSYEQYF
CDR3 DNA: TGTGCCAGTAGTCGGACAGGGGGATCCTACGAGCAGTACTTC

clone size: NA
D gene: NA
J gene: TRBJ2-5
V gene: TRBV28
CDR3 protein: CASSLWGGAVQETQYF
CDR3 DNA: TGTGCCAGCAGTTTATGGGGGGGTGCAGTTCAAGAGACCCAGTACTTC

clone size: NA
D gene: TRBD1
J gene: TRBJ1-5
V gene: TRBV4-2
CDR3 protein: CASSHLRDSAGEPQHF
CDR3 DNA: TGTGCCAGCAGCCACTTACGGGACAGTGCTGGGGAGCCCCAGCATTTT

clone size: NA
D gene: TRBD1
J gene: TRBJ1-5
V gene: TRBV13
CDR3 protein: CASSPSRDRVNNQPQHF
CDR3 DNA: TGTGCCAGCAGCCCAAGCCGCGACAGGGTAAACAATCAGCCCCAGCATTTT

clone size: once
D gene: TRBD1
J gene: TRBJ2-1
V gene: TRBV7-2
CDR3 protein: CASSLRQGYEQFF
CDR3 DNA: TGTGCCAGCAGTCTCCGACAGGGGTACGAGCAGTTCTTC

clone size: NA
D gene: TRBD2
J gene: TRBJ2-3
V gene: TRBV6-4
CDR3 protein: CASSDGGGVADTQYF
CDR3 DNA: TGTGCCAGCAGTGACGGCGGGGGGGTTGCAGATACGCAGTATTTT

clone size: NA
D gene: TRBD1
J gene: TRBJ2-7
V gene: TRBV5-1
CDR3 protein: CASSGRTGTYEQYF
CDR3 DNA: TGCGCCAGCAGCGGAAGGACAGGGACGTACGAGCAGTACTTC

clone size: NA
D gene: NA
J gene: TRBJ2-1
V gene: TRBV28
CDR3 protein: CASSSHANSDSFSSYNEQFF
CDR3 DNA: TGTGCCAGCAGTTCTCACGCCAACTCAGACTCATTTAGTTCCTACAATGAGCAGTTCTTC

clone size: NA
D gene: NA
J gene: TRBJ1-5
V gene: TRBV2
CDR3 protein: CASRADSNQPQHF
CDR3 DNA: TGTGCCAGCAGAGCGGATAGCAATCAGCCCCAGCATTTT

clone size: NA
D gene: NA
J gene: TRBJ1-6
V gene: TRBV11-2
CDR3 protein: CASSPLLSSYNSPLHF
CDR3 DNA: TGTGCCAGCAGCCCCTTATTGAGCTCCTATAATTCACCCCTCCACTTT

clone size: NA
D gene: TRBD1
J gene: TRBJ2-7
V gene: TRBV4-3
CDR3 protein: CASSRDRATYEQYF
CDR3 DNA: TGCGCCAGCAGCCGGGACAGGGCCACCTACGAGCAGTACTTC

clone size: NA
D gene: NA
J gene: TRBJ1-3
V gene: TRBV5-1
CDR3 protein: CASSSRGNSGNTIYF
CDR3 DNA: TGCGCCAGCAGCTCACGGGGGAACTCTGGAAACACCATATATTTT

clone size: once
D gene: TRBD1
J gene: TRBJ2-5
V gene: TRBV18
CDR3 protein: CASSRDRAETQYF
CDR3 DNA: TGTGCCAGCTCACGGGACAGGGCAGAGACCCAGTACTTC

clone size: NA
D gene: NA
J gene: TRBJ1-5
V gene: TRBV10-3
CDR3 protein: CAISESGAGNQPQHF
CDR3 DNA: TGTGCCATCAGTGAGTCGGGGGCAGGCAATCAGCCCCAGCATTTT

clone size: NA
D gene: TRBD1
J gene: TRBJ2-3
V gene: TRBV6-1
CDR3 protein: CASSEALQGADTQYF
CDR3 DNA: TGTGCCAGCAGTGAAGCGCTACAGGGGGCAGATACGCAGTATTTT

clone size: NA
D gene: TRBD1
J gene: TRBJ2-1
V gene: TRBV6-6
CDR3 protein: CASRAGQGVGYNEQFF
CDR3 DNA: TGTGCCAGCAGGGCGGGACAGGGTGTGGGATACAATGAGCAGTTCTTC

clone size: NA
D gene: NA
J gene: TRBJ1-4
V gene: TRBV9
CDR3 protein: CASSVGGSGGPNEKLFF
CDR3 DNA: TGTGCCAGCAGCGTAGGAGGGTCCGGGGGGCCTAATGAAAAACTGTTTTTT

clone size: NA
D gene: NA
J gene: TRBJ1-6
V gene: TRBV5-1
CDR3 protein: CASSLQPGGMNSPLHF
CDR3 DNA: TGCGCCAGCAGCTTACAACCTGGGGGGATGAATTCACCCCTCCACTTT

clone size: NA
D gene: TRBD1
J gene: TRBJ1-5
V gene: TRBV19
CDR3 protein: CASSIGTGTGNQPQHF
CDR3 DNA: TGTGCCAGTAGTATTGGGACAGGGACGGGCAATCAGCCCCAGCATTTT

clone size: NA
D gene: NA
J gene: TRBJ2-1
V gene: TRBV7-3
CDR3 protein: CASSLTPTGDEQFF
CDR3 DNA: TGTGCCAGCAGCTTAACGCCCACCGGGGATGAGCAGTTCTTC

clone size: NA
D gene: NA
J gene: TRBJ1-1
V gene: TRBV9
CDR3 protein: CASSGREDYTEAFF
CDR3 DNA: TGTGCCAGCAGCGGCCGGGAGGACTACACTGAAGCTTTCTTT

clone size: NA
D gene: NA
J gene: TRBJ2-2
V gene: TRBV6-4
CDR3 protein: CASSESTNTGELFF
CDR3 DNA: TGTGCCAGCAGTGAGTCTACGAACACCGGGGAGCTGTTTTTT

clone size: NA
D gene: NA
J gene: TRBJ1-1
V gene: TRBV18
CDR3 protein: CASSPIAKNTEAFF
CDR3 DNA: TGTGCCAGCTCACCGATAGCCAAGAACACTGAAGCTTTCTTT

clone size: NA
D gene: TRBD2
J gene: TRBJ2-7
V gene: TRBV6-5
CDR3 protein: CASSPGGLAYEQYF
CDR3 DNA: TGTGCCAGCAGCCCAGGGGGACTAGCGTACGAGCAGTACTTC

clone size: NA
D gene: TRBD1
J gene: TRBJ2-1
V gene: TRBV5-1
CDR3 protein: CASSPGTGGPYNEQFF
CDR3 DNA: TGCGCCAGCAGCCCGGGGACAGGGGGACCATACAATGAGCAGTTCTTC